This is a list of T cell receptor beta chains from one sample in a study of shared clonotypes between healthy human individuals. Measured with immunoSEQ multiplex PCR; TCRdb has only the in-frame clones, and not every one. The sample records about 380,000 clones, around 96% being singletons. Sequencing was performed on memory CD8+ T cells sorted from blood. These receptors were taken from a man aged 25 to 45 in good health. CDR3s include the opening cysteine and the closing phenylalanine or tryptophan. Each record gives: V gene, J gene, D gene, CDR3 protein. The D gene is left open where the match is weak.

TRBV5-4	TRBJ2-1	NA	CASSSLDLGTYNEQFF
TRBV4-2	TRBJ2-7	TRBD2	CASSPHRGGGPYEQYF
TRBV4-1	TRBJ2-3	NA	CASSLAPSSTDTQYF
TRBV28	TRBJ2-2	TRBD2	CASSFLAGTGELFF
TRBV27	TRBJ1-5	TRBD1	CASSLGQGNQPQHF
TRBV11-2	TRBJ2-1	NA	CASSLGRSSYNEQFF
TRBV28	TRBJ1-1	NA	CASSSWRGDTEAFF
TRBV29-1	TRBJ1-2	TRBD1	CSVPPGQGDYGYTF
TRBV2	TRBJ2-4	TRBD1	CASGRTGNIQYF
TRBV11-2	TRBJ2-6	NA	CASSLRLSVAGANVLTF
TRBV4-1	TRBJ2-1	TRBD1	CASSLNRQGRYNEQFF
TRBV5-1	TRBJ1-5	NA	CASSAQGGYQPQHF
TRBV5-1	TRBJ2-5	NA	CASSLLAQETQYF
TRBV28	TRBJ2-6	NA	CAGRFGEPSGANVLTF
TRBV5-4	TRBJ2-7	TRBD2	CASKQGRGSYEQYF
TRBV19	TRBJ2-1	NA	CARGGGNEQFF
TRBV29-1	TRBJ1-1	NA	CSVVKGMNTEAFF
TRBV5-1	TRBJ2-5	NA	CASSLASGETQYF
TRBV10-3	TRBJ1-3	NA	CAIARQFGGNTIYF
TRBV18	TRBJ2-7	NA	CASTTGTHSYEQYF
TRBV11-1	TRBJ2-1	NA	CASRSVRNEQFF
TRBV11-2	TRBJ1-3	NA	CASTQSGGPPGNTIYF